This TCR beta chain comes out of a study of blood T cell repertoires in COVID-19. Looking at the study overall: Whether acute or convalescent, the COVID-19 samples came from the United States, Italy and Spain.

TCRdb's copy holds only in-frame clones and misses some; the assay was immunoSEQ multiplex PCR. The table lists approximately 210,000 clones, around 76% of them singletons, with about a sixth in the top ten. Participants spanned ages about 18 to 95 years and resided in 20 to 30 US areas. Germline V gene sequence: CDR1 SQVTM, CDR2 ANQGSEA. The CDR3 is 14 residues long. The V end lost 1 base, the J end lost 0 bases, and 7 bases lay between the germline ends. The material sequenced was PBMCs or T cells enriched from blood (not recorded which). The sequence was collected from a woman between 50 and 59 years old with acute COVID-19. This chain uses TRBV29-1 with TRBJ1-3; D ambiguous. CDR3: CSVEVISSGNTIYF. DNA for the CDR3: TGCAGCGTTGAAGTGATTAGCTCTGGAAACACCATATATTTT.